This entry concerns a single T cell receptor beta chain. Recruits, aged about 18 to 95 years, lived in 20 to 30 US areas. Recovered status applied to Cohort 3 donors who had two consecutive negative PCRs. It also applied to those with clearance or with symptom resolution. This record comes from a study of blood T cell repertoires in COVID-19. V was clipped by 5 bases and J by 4 bases; unmatched bases: 9. The V gene's germline CDR1 is SGHTA and CDR2 FQGNSA. The CDR3 has 15 amino acids. Under the authors' procedure: Using reference gene primer amplification, nucleated cell counts were estimated. Clones were sequenced by immunoSEQ multiplex PCR, and TCRdb holds only the in-frame ones, with some missing. V and J calls and clone size are copied from that table; D and trimming were computed from the DNA. The sample yields about 250,000 clones, around 82% seen once.

The J gene is TRBJ2-7, the V gene TRBV7-2; 9 bases fit TRBD1. Sequencing input: PBMCs or T cells enriched from blood (not recorded which). This sequence was found in a man between 50 and 59 years old who had recovered from COVID-19. CDR3 nucleotide sequence: TGTGCCAGCAGCACGCGGGACAGGGCACCATACGAGCAGTACTTC. Protein: CASSTRDRAPYEQYF.